This TCR delta chain was found in a study of gamma-delta chains in newborns, infants, children. Overall study: Innate gammadelta T cells reportedly expand polyclonally right after birth, driven by microbial exposure, per the title.

TCRdb fed the reads to CATT. The repertoire holds fewer than 13,000 delta-chain clones, 9% to 10% seen once, with under 9.5% in the top ten. Sample share makes this clone medium-sized. The same CDR3 also results from other DNA sequences found in this sample. This TCR was recovered from a child who was a newborn, infant or young child, either healthy, febrile or measles-vaccinated (not recorded which). The specimen sequenced was blood.

The CDR3 DNA reads as TGTGCCTGTGACACCGTGGGGGATATGAGGGATAAACTCATCTTT. Its protein product is CACDTVGDMRDKLIF. This rearrangement joins TRDV2 to TRDJ1; 9 bases map to TRDD3. The germline gives CDR1 GEAIGNYY, CDR2 EKD. This CDR3 comprises 15 residues. Trimming removed 0 bases from V and 5 bases from J; junction bases left unmatched: 6.